These 2 T cell receptor beta chains were sequenced from one sample in a study of OX40 agonist ivuxolimab in advanced cancers. Sequencing was performed with immunoSEQ multiplex PCR; in TCRdb, only in-frame clones are kept and a portion is missing. Of 80,000 to 95,000 clones listed, roughly 89% are singletons. Sequencing used CD4+ or CD8+ T cells sorted from blood, obtained in a trial of the OX40 agonist ivuxolimab. The receptors were gathered from an adult with an advanced solid tumor such as melanoma, head and neck, liver or kidney cancer.

This rearrangement joins TRBV9 to TRBJ2-5, with a weak D call TRBD2 (6 bases). Trimming removed 4 bases from V and 4 bases from J, with 26 bases in between. Germline CDR1 and CDR2: SGDLS and YYNGEE. The CDR3 is made up of 18 amino acids. The CDR3 loop is CASSPRTAVRGIGETQYF. In DNA, the CDR3 is TGTGCCAGCAGCCCCCGTACCGCGGTACGGGGGATAGGAGAGACCCAGTACTTC.

This clone occurred once. The chain uses TRBV4-2 and TRBJ2-7; TRBD1 or TRBD2 may be the D gene (5 bases each). The CDR3 totals 14 residues. Between the trimmed V and J ends, which lost 0 bases and 7 bases, there was a span of 13 bases. Germline CDR1 is LGHNA and CDR2 is YNFKEQ. CDR3 protein: CASSQESGRFEQYF. The DNA of the CDR3 is TGTGCCAGCAGCCAAGAGTCGGGACGGTTTGAGCAGTACTTC.